The 16 T cell receptor beta chains presented below share a single source sample, sequenced in a study of T cell clonality in common variable immunodeficiency. Study-level points and caveats: Reportedly, TCR beta sequences from common variable immunodeficiency showed fewer deletions and N-nucleotide insertions.

These TCRs are of unknown antigen specificity. Assay used: immunoSEQ multiplex PCR; TCRdb lists only in-frame clones, some missing. The repertoire consists of fewer than 9,500 clones, none detected only once. Sequenced sample: peripheral blood mononuclear cells. All receptors come from a human donor with common variable immunodeficiency.

This clone occurred many times. The sequenced fragment ends 3 residues before the CDR3 boundary, so the rest is inferred from the germline J gene. The V gene is TRBV10-1, the J gene TRBJ2-1, with 8 bases aligning to TRBD2. Germline assignment: CDR1 WNHNN and CDR2 SYGVQD (reference sequence). CDR3 size: 13 residues. J gave up 5 bases and V 3 bases, and 0 bases lay outside the gene matches. The sequenced part of the CDR3 DNA is TGCGCCAGCAGTGAACTAGCGGACAATGAG. It translates to CASSELADNE. Given in full, the CDR3 is CASSELADNEQFF.

Comments on this clone: The read ends 3 residues before the CDR3 terminus; that terminus is restored from the germline J gene. This rearrangement joins TRBV6-2 or TRBV6-3 to TRBJ2-7, with D maybe TRBD2 (6 bases). Germline lookup yields CDR1 MNHEY and CDR2 SVGEGT. The CDR3 is made up of 15 amino acids. Between the trimmed V and J ends, which lost 0 bases and 3 bases, there was a span of 12 bases. Here the CDR3 reads CASSYSGGLNYEQYF. The covered CDR3 bases are TGTGCCAGCAGTTACTCGGGGGGACTTAACTACGAG.

This clone was picked up many times. The read ends 3 residues before the CDR3 terminus; that terminus is restored from the germline J gene. This sequence joins TRBV5-1 and TRBJ1-4; TRBD1 matches 11 bases. V trimming: 8 bases; J trimming: 8 bases; junction bases outside the gene matches: 5. Per the germline V gene, CDR1 is SGHRS and CDR2 is YFSETQ. The CDR3 runs to 13 residues. The covered CDR3 bases are TGCGCCAGTAGGACAGGGGGCGAAGAAAAA. Amino acids: CASRTGGEEK. The full CDR3 sequence reads CASRTGGEEKLFF.

This clone was picked up many times. The read halts 3 residues ahead of the CDR3 end, with the missing end drawn from the germline J gene. The rearrangement links TRBV5-1 to TRBJ1-2, with TRBD1 matching over 9 bases. The CDR3 runs to 16 residues. Germline trimming cut 3 bases from V and 1 base from J; bases unmatched to any gene: 7. From germline, CDR1 is SGHRS and CDR2 YFSETQ. The CDR3 bases that were read are TGCGCCAGCAGCTCGGGACAGGGTTGGGATAACTATGGC. Amino acids: CASSSGQGWDNYG. The complete CDR3 sequence is CASSSGQGWDNYGYTF.

This clone was seen more than once but under ten times. With the read ending 3 residues before the CDR3 end, the germline J gene is used to fill in that end. This rearrangement joins TRBV7-6 to TRBJ1-1; a weak D match, TRBD1 (6 bases). Germline V lookup: CDR1 SGHVS, CDR2 FNYEAQ. The CDR3 consists of 13 residues. Trimming cost V 10 bases and J 2 bases, with 14 bases left between them. The CDR3 protein is CATRGGFNTEAFF. CDR3 DNA, as far as it was read: TGTGCCACACGAGGGGGTTTTAACACTGAA.

Partial CDR3 DNA: TGTGCCTGGAGTGCCGGGGGGAGCACAGATACG. Translation: CAWSAGGSTDT. The whole CDR3 protein is CAWSAGGSTDTQYF. V and J are TRBV30 and TRBJ2-3; TRBD2 agrees at 7 bases. The read terminates 3 residues ahead of where the CDR3 ends, so the germline J gene completes it. The CDR3 is 14 residues long. The ends lost 1 base at V and 0 bases at J; junction bases unmatched: 1. CDR1 and CDR2 from the germline V gene are GTSNPN and SVGIG (reference sequence).

By its share, this clone is medium-sized. The sequenced fragment ends 3 residues before the CDR3 boundary, so the rest is inferred from the germline J gene. V and J are TRBV4-1 and TRBJ2-5, with 7 bases lining up with TRBD1. Trimming took 8 bases from V and 3 from J; bases not matched to a gene: 6. CDR1 and CDR2 from the germline V gene are MGHRA and YSYEKL. The CDR3 loop spans 13 amino acids. CDR3 bases read: TGCGCCAGCCGCGCAGGGGGAGAAGAGACC. Residues: CASRAGGEET. The CDR3 as a whole reads CASRAGGEETQYF.

This clone was recorded a few times. Read coverage stops 3 residues before the CDR3 terminus; the germline J gene supplies the remainder. The rearrangement uses TRBV20-1 and TRBJ2-3; weak D call: TRBD2 (6 bases). CDR3 length: 14 residues. The germline V and J ends were trimmed by 6 bases and 2 bases, with 15 bases remaining between them. Germline values: CDR1 DFQATT, CDR2 SNEGSKA (reference sequence). CDR3 sequence: CSASGTEVTDTQYF. Incomplete CDR3 DNA: TGCAGTGCATCAGGGACTGAGGTCACAGATACG.

In this sample, this clone is medium-sized. CDR3: CASSYSGGRLVPGELFF. Partial CDR3 DNA: TGTGCCAGCAGTTACTCGGGCGGGAGGTTGGTGCCCGGGGAG. This chain links TRBV6-2 or TRBV6-3 with TRBJ2-2; 8 nucleotides match TRBD2. The sequenced fragment ends 3 residues before the CDR3 boundary, so the rest is inferred from the germline J gene. The ends lost 0 bases at V and 6 bases at J; junction bases unmatched: 9. Germline CDR1 MNHEY, CDR2 SVGEGT. This CDR3 is built from 17 residues.

Worth noting for this clone: Coverage ceases 3 residues before the CDR3 finishes, and the germline J gene fills in the end. The rearrangement links TRBV7-2 to TRBJ2-1; 7 bases line up with TRBD1. CDR3 length equals 13 residues. V trimming: 11 bases; J trimming: 8 bases; junction bases outside the gene matches: 12. Germline V gene lookup returns CDR1 SGHTA and CDR2 FQGNSA. The sequenced part of the CDR3 DNA is TGTGCCTCACAGAAAACAGGGGTTCATGAG. It codes for CASQKTGVHE. The whole CDR3 region reads CASQKTGVHEQFF.

As concerns this clone: With the read ending 3 residues before the CDR3 end, the germline J gene is used to fill in that end. The rearrangement joins TRBV5-1 to TRBJ2-3; D is unresolved. CDR3 length: 12 residues. Germline V CDR1 and CDR2: SGHRS, YFSETQ. Deletions cut 2 bases from V and 4 bases from J, with 5 bases between. CDR3 residues: CASSFNPDTQYF. The sequenced CDR3 bases are TGCGCCAGCAGCTTCAATCCAGATACG.

The sequenced CDR3 bases are TGTGCCAGTAGTCGGGAACAGGGGAGAAAAGAGACC. This codes for CASSREQGRKET. From start to end, the CDR3 is CASSREQGRKETQYF. The V gene is TRBV19, the J gene TRBJ2-5; 7 nucleotides line up with TRBD1. The observed sequence ends 3 residues before the CDR3 terminus, with the missing tail filled in from the germline J gene. The CDR3 extends over 15 amino acids. The junction had 9 bases not matched to a gene; V was cut back by 5 bases and J by 3 bases. Per the germline V gene, CDR1 is LNHDA and CDR2 is SQIVND (reference sequence).

On this clone: The read stops 3 residues short of the end of the CDR3; the missing end is completed from the germline J gene. J is TRBJ2-5 and V is TRBV14; 9 positions match TRBD2. The V gene end was trimmed by 0 bases and the J gene end by 4 bases; junction bases not matched to a gene: 15. Germline loops: CDR1 SGHDN, CDR2 FVKESK. The CDR3 sequence is 19 residues long. The CDR3 reads CASSQERISGSHWGETQYF. Incomplete CDR3 DNA: TGTGCCAGCAGCCAAGAACGTATTAGCGGGAGTCATTGGGGAGAGACC.

This clone was detected ten times or more. Coverage ceases 3 residues before the CDR3 finishes, and the germline J gene fills in the end. V and J are TRBV19 and TRBJ1-1; perhaps TRBD1 as D (6 bases). Germline V gene lookup returns CDR1 LNHDA and CDR2 SQIVND (reference sequence). The CDR3 covers 13 residues. The germline V and J ends were trimmed by 5 bases and 6 bases, with 13 bases remaining between them. The CDR3 reads CASSFGGAAEAFF. The CDR3 bases that were read are TGTGCCAGTAGTTTTGGGGGCGCTGCTGAA.

This clone is termed medium-sized. The read falls 3 residues short of the CDR3 end, and the missing part is taken from the germline J gene. V usage is TRBV20-1 and J usage is TRBJ1-4; D ambiguous. This CDR3 contains 14 residues. Germline V gene sequence: CDR1 DFQATT, CDR2 SNEGSKA (reference sequence). The V and J ends lost 0 bases and 7 bases respectively, with 12 bases between them. Partial CDR3 DNA: TGCAGTGCTAGAGACCAGAAGTCAGGTGAAAAA. Its translation is CSARDQKSGEK. The entire CDR3 reads CSARDQKSGEKLFF.

This clone was seen at least ten times. The read terminates 3 residues ahead of where the CDR3 ends, so the germline J gene completes it. The chain has TRBV7-8 and TRBJ2-1; no clear D. CDR1 SGHVS and CDR2 FQNEAQ come from the germline V gene. This CDR3 comprises 15 residues. Deletions cut 1 base from V and 3 bases from J, with 10 bases between. Here the CDR3 reads CASSLGADLYNEQFF. The DNA read from the CDR3 is TGTGCCAGCAGCTTAGGGGCAGACCTCTACAATGAG.